This TCR beta chain was recorded in a study of blood T cell repertoires in COVID-19. About the study: Samples taken during acute and convalescent COVID-19 were collected in the United States, Italy and Spain. Sources were T cells, B-cell-depleted T cells, or PBMCs; the material itself was cDNA or gDNA.

Under the authors' procedure: By means of reference gene primer amplification, nucleated cell counts were estimated. Assay: immunoSEQ multiplex PCR; the TCRdb copy retains only in-frame clones and omits some. The D gene and trimming were derived from the DNA, and the V and J assignments and clone size from that table. The sample has tens of thousands of clones, roughly nine tenths seen once. V was pared by 4 bases and J by 0 bases, with 16 bases of the junction left unmatched. CDR1 and CDR2 (germline): MNHEY, SVGEGT. This CDR3 has 19 amino acids. The TCR sequence derives from a man at least 80 years old with active or convalescent COVID-19. The chain has TRBV6-2 or TRBV6-3 and TRBJ2-3; 7 bases are shared with TRBD1. The specimen was peripheral blood. CDR3 nucleotide sequence: TGTGCCAGCAGTTCGATGTTACAGGGGCCTACGACTAGCACAGATACGCAGTATTTT. It codes for CASSSMLQGPTTSTDTQYF.